This T cell receptor (beta chain) stems from a study of T cells in localized non-small cell lung cancer. Whole-study findings and limits: Appearances in adjacent lung were noted for a median about 50 of the top 100 tumor clones.

The count of this clone is one. Its matching antigen is unknown. Clones were read by immunoSEQ multiplex PCR, and TCRdb kept only the in-frame ones, dropping some. The sample contains approximately 29,000 clones, roughly 89% of which appear only once. The germline gives CDR1 MNHNY, CDR2 SVGAGI (reference sequence). The CDR3 loop spans 12 amino acids. V was trimmed by 0 bases and J by 6 bases, leaving 5 bases between them. The chain employs TRBV6-6 and TRBJ1-2, with D hard to call. The sample was peripheral blood, taken before any cancer treatment. This clonotype was obtained from a male donor aged 60 or over with stage I lung adenocarcinoma. CDR3 DNA sequence: TGTGCCAGCAGTTACTCCTCAGATGGCTACACCTTC. This sequence encodes CASSYSSDGYTF.